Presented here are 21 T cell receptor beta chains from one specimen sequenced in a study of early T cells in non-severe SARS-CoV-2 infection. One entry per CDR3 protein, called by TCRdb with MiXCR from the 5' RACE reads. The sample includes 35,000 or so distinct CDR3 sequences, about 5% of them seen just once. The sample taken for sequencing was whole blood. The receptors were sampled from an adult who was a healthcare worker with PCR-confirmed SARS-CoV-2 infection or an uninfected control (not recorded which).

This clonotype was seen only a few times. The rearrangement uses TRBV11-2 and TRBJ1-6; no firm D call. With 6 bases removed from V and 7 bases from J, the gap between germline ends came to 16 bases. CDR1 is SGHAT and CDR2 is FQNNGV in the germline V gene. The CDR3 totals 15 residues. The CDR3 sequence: CASSVRAGENSPLHF. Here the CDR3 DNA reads TGTGCCAGCAGTGTTAGGGCGGGAGAAAATTCACCCCTCCACTTT.

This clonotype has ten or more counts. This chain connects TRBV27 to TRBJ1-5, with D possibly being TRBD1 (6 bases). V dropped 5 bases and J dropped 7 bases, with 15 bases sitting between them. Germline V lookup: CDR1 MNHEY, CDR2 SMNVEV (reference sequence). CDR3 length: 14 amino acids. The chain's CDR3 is CASSPGTGGQPQHF. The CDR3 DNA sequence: TGTGCCAGCAGTCCCGGGACCGGGGGCCAGCCCCAGCATTTT.

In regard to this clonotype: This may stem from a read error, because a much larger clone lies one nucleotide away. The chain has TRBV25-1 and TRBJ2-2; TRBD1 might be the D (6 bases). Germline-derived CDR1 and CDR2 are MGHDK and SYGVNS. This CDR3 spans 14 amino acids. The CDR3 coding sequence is TGTGTCAGCAGTGAGGGGGTTGACACCGGGGAGCTGTTTTTT. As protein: CVSSEGVDTGELFF.

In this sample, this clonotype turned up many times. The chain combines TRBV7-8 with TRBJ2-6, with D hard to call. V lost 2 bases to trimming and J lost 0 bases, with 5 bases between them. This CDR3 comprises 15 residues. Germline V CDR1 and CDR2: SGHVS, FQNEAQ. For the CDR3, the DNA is TGTGCCAGCAGCTTACACTCCTCTGGGGCCAACGTCCTGACTTTC. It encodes CASSLHSSGANVLTF.

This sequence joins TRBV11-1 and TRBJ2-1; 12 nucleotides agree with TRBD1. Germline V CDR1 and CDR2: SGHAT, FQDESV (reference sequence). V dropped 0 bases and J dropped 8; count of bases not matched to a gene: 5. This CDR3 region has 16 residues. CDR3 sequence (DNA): TGTGCCAGCAGCTTAGCGGGACAGGGGGCATCCGATGAGCAGTTCTTC. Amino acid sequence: CASSLAGQGASDEQFF. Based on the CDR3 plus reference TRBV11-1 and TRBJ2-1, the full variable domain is EAEVAQSPRYKITEKSQAVAFWCDPISGHATLYWYRQILGQGPELLVQFQDESVVDDSQLPKDRFSAERLKGVDSTLKIQPAELGDSAMYLCASSLAGQGASDEQFFGPGTRLTVL.

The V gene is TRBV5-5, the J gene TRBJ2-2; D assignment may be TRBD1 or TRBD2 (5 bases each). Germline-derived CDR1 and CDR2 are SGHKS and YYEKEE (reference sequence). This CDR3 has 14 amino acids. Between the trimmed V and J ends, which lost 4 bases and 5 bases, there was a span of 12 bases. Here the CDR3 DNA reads TGTGCCAGCAGCCCAGGGACGGGGACCGGGGAGCTGTTTTTT. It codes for CASSPGTGTGELFF. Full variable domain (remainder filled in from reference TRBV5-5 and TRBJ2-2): DAGVTQSPTHLIKTRGQQVTLRCSPISGHKSVSWYQQVLGQGPQFIFQYYEKEERGRGNFPDRFSARQFPNYSSELNVNALLLGDSALYLCASSPGTGTGELFFGEGSRLTVL.

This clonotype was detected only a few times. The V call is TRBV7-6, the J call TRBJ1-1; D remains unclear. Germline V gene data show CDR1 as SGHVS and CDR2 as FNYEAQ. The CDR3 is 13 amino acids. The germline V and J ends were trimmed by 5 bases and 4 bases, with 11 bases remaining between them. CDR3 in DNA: TGTGCCAGCAGCGCAAGGCAAAGCACTGAAGCTTTCTTT. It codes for CASSARQSTEAFF.

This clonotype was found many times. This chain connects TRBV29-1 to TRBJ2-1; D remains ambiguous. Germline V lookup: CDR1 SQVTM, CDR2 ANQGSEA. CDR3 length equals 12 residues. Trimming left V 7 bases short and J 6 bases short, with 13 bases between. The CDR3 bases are TGCAGCGCCCTCGACCCGGGCAATGAGCAGTTCTTC. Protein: CSALDPGNEQFF.

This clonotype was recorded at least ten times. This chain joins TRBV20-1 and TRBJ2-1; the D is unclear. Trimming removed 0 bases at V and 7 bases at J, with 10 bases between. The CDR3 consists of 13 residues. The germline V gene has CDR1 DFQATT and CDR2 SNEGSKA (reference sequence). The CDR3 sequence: CSAREMVANEQFF. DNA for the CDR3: TGCAGTGCTAGAGAAATGGTCGCAAATGAGCAGTTCTTC.

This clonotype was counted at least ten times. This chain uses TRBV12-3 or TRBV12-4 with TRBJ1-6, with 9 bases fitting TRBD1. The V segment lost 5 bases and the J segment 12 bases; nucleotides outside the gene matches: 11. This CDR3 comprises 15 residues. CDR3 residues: CASSLLHGTGQPLHF. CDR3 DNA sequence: TGTGCCAGCAGTCTATTGCATGGGACAGGGCAACCCCTCCACTTT.

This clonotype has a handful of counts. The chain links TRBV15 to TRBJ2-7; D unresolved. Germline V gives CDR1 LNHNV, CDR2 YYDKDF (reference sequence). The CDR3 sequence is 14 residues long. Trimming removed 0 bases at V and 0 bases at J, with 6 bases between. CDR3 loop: CATSRDRYSYEQYF. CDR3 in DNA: TGTGCCACCAGCAGAGATCGATACTCCTACGAGCAGTACTTC.

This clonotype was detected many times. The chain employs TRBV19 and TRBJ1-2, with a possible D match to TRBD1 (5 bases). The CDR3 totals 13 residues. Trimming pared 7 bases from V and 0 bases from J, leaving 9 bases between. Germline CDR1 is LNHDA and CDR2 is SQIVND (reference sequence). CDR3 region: CASTGRTNYGYTF. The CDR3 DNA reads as TGTGCCAGTACAGGGCGAACTAACTATGGCTACACCTTC.

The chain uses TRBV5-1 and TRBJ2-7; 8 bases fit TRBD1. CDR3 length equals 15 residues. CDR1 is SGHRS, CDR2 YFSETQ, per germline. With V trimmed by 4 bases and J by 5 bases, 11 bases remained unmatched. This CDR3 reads CASSDLVQGGHEQYF. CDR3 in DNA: TGCGCCAGCAGCGACCTCGTACAGGGGGGCCACGAGCAGTACTTC. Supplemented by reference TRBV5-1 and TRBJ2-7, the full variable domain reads KAGVTQTPRYLIKTRGQQVTLSCSPISGHRSVSWYQQTPGQGLQFLFEYFSETQRNKGNFPGRFSGRQFSNSRSEMNVSTLELGDSALYLCASSDLVQGGHEQYFGPGTRLTVT.

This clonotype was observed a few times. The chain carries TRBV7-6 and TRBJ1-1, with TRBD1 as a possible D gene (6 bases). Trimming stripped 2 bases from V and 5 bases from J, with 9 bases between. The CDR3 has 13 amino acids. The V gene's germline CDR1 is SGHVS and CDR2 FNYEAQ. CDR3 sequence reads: CASSLYRETEAFF. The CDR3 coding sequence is TGTGCCAGCAGCTTATACAGGGAGACTGAAGCTTTCTTT. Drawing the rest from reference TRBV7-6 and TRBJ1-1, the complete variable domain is GAGVSQSPRYKVTKRGQDVALRCDPISGHVSLYWYRQALGQGPEFLTYFNYEAQQDKSGLPNDRFSAERPEGSISTLTIQRTEQRDSAMYRCASSLYRETEAFFGQGTRLTVV.

CDR3 nucleotides: TGTGCCAGCAGCAGGGAGGGCAATCAGCCCCAGCATTTT. Residues: CASSREGNQPQHF. The chain recombines TRBV7-2 with TRBJ1-5; D is uncertain. The CDR3 has 13 amino acids. The V gene lost 5 bases and the J gene lost 2 bases, with 7 bases spanning the gap. Per germline, CDR1 SGHTA and CDR2 FQGNSA.

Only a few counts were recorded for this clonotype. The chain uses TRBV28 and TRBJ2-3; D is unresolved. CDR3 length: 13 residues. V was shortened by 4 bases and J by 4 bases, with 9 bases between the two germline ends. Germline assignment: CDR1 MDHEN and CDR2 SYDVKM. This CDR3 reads CASSSLKPDTQYF. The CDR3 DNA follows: TGTGCCAGCAGTTCTTTAAAGCCAGATACGCAGTATTTT.

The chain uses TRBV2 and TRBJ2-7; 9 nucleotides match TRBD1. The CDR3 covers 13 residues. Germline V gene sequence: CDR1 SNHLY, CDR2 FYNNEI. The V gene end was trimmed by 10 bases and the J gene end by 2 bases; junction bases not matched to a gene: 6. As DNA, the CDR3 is TGTGCCACCGCCGGGACAGGGACCTACGAGCAGTACTTC. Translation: CATAGTGTYEQYF.

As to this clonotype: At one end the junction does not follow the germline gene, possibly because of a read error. CDR3 in DNA: TGCAGTGCTAGTACAGGGGTTCCTGGCTTCACCTTC. Its translation: CSASTGVPGFTF. The chain joins TRBV20-1 to TRBJ1-2; 7 bases line up with TRBD1. The germline V gene encodes CDR1 DFQATT and CDR2 SNEGSKA (reference sequence). The CDR3 covers 12 residues.

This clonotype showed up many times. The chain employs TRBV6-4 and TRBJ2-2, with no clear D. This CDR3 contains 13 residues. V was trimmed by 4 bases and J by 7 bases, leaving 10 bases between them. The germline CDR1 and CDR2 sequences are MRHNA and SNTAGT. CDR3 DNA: TGTGCCAGCAGTGCTCAAGAGTTCGGGGAGCTGTTTTTT. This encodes CASSAQEFGELFF.

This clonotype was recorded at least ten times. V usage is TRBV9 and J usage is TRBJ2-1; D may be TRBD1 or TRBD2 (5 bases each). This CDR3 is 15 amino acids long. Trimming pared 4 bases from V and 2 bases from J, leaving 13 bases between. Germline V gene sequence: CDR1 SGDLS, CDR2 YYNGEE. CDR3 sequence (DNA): TGTGCCAGCAGCCCGACCGGGGCTACCTACAATGAGCAGTTCTTC. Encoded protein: CASSPTGATYNEQFF.

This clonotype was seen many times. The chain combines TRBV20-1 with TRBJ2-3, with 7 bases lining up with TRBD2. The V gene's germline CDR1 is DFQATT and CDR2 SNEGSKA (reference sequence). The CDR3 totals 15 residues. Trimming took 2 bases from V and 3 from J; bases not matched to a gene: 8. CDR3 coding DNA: TGCAGTGCTAGATCGGGGGGTGTAGCAACAGATACGCAGTATTTT. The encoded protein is CSARSGGVATDTQYF.